These T cell receptor beta chains were read from a single sample in a study of neurological immune-mediated disorders. TCRdb re-called the 5' RACE reads through MiXCR, storing one row per CDR3 protein. The table lists 60,000 to 85,000 distinct CDR3 sequences, approximately 5.2% of them singletons. Sequences were obtained from PBMCs. These receptors were taken from a man between 18 and 29 years old with multiple sclerosis. The CDR3 runs from the conserved cysteine through the conserved F or W. D genes are given only for firm matches. Size tells how often a clone was seen (once, few, many) or the class of an expanded clone, and some rows leave it out.

V gene: TRBV3-1; J gene: TRBJ2-7; D gene: TRBD2; clone size: few; CDR3 DNA: TGTGCCAGCAGCCATTCTAGCGGGGACCCCTACGAGCAGTACTTC; CDR3 protein: CASSHSSGDPYEQYF
V gene: TRBV3-2; J gene: TRBJ2-3; D gene: NA; clone size: many; CDR3 DNA: TGTGCCAGCAGCCAAGATAGGGCTGATACGCAGTATTTT; CDR3 protein: CASSQDRADTQYF
V gene: TRBV29-1; J gene: TRBJ1-4; D gene: NA; clone size: many; CDR3 DNA: TGCAGCGTTGAGGGAAAGGGAGGGGAAAAACTGTTTTTT; CDR3 protein: CSVEGKGGEKLFF
V gene: TRBV12-3/TRBV12-4; J gene: TRBJ1-2; D gene: NA; clone size: many; CDR3 DNA: TGTGCCAGCAGCGAAACTCAGAACTATGGCTACACCTTC; CDR3 protein: CASSETQNYGYTF
V gene: TRBV5-1; J gene: TRBJ1-1; D gene: TRBD1; clone size: many; CDR3 DNA: TGCGCCAGCAGCTGGGGGGACAGGGGAGTAGGGGCTTTCTTT; CDR3 protein: CASSWGDRGVGAFF
V gene: TRBV10-1; J gene: TRBJ2-1; D gene: NA; clone size: NA; CDR3 DNA: TGCGCCAGCAGTGAGTCTCCAAGGGGGGAGCAGTTCTTC; CDR3 protein: CASSESPRGEQFF
V gene: TRBV11-2; J gene: TRBJ2-7; D gene: NA; clone size: many; CDR3 DNA: TGTGCCAGCGGAGCGGCGACGGACTACGAGCAGTACTTC; CDR3 protein: CASGAATDYEQYF
V gene: TRBV5-1; J gene: TRBJ1-6; D gene: TRBD1; clone size: NA; CDR3 DNA: TGCGCCAGAAGCCTGGATGGACAGGGGAATAATTCACCCCTCCACTTT; CDR3 protein: CARSLDGQGNNSPLHF
V gene: TRBV2; J gene: TRBJ2-7; D gene: NA; clone size: many; CDR3 DNA: TGTGCCAGCAGTGACACGAGGGGTCCCCCTTACGAGCAGTACTTC; CDR3 protein: CASSDTRGPPYEQYF
V gene: TRBV5-1; J gene: TRBJ1-1; D gene: TRBD1; clone size: many; CDR3 DNA: TGCGCCAGCAGCCAAGGGACAGGGGGGACAGCTTTCTTT; CDR3 protein: CASSQGTGGTAFF
V gene: TRBV3-1; J gene: TRBJ1-2; D gene: NA; clone size: many; CDR3 DNA: TGTGCCAGCAGCCAAGAAAGCAGGACTGGCTACACCTTC; CDR3 protein: CASSQESRTGYTF
V gene: TRBV12-3/TRBV12-4; J gene: TRBJ1-2; D gene: NA; clone size: NA; CDR3 DNA: TGTGCCAGCAGTCTCCGGAGGGTTAGCTATGGCTACACCTTC; CDR3 protein: CASSLRRVSYGYTF
V gene: TRBV9; J gene: TRBJ2-7; D gene: TRBD1; clone size: many; CDR3 DNA: TGTGCCAGCAGCGTAGAGAAACCGTTCCTCCGGGACAGGACCTACGAGCAGTACTTC; CDR3 protein: CASSVEKPFLRDRTYEQYF
V gene: TRBV6-1; J gene: TRBJ1-5; D gene: NA; clone size: NA; CDR3 DNA: TGTGCCAGCAGTGGAAGGGGGTGGAATCAGCCCCAGCATTTT; CDR3 protein: CASSGRGWNQPQHF
V gene: TRBV5-8; J gene: TRBJ2-5; D gene: NA; clone size: many; CDR3 DNA: TGTGCCAGCAGCAAAGGTCAGGGATTCGGGGAGACCCAGTACTTC; CDR3 protein: CASSKGQGFGETQYF
V gene: TRBV28; J gene: TRBJ2-3; D gene: TRBD2; clone size: many; CDR3 DNA: TGTGCCAGCAGTCTGACTAGCGGGGGGCAAGATACGCAGTATTTT; CDR3 protein: CASSLTSGGQDTQYF
V gene: TRBV7-2; J gene: TRBJ2-1; D gene: TRBD2; clone size: many; CDR3 DNA: TGTGCCAGCAGCCTAGTAGGCGGGGGGGCCAGGTATGAGCAGTTCTTC; CDR3 protein: CASSLVGGGARYEQFF
V gene: TRBV18; J gene: TRBJ1-5; D gene: NA; clone size: few; CDR3 DNA: TGTGCCAGCTCACCAACCCAGCATTTT; CDR3 protein: CASSPTQHF
V gene: TRBV11-2; J gene: TRBJ2-7; D gene: TRBD1; clone size: many; CDR3 DNA: TGTGCCAGCAGCTTGGGACAGACAACCTACGAGCAGTACTTC; CDR3 protein: CASSLGQTTYEQYF
V gene: TRBV11-2; J gene: TRBJ2-1; D gene: NA; clone size: many; CDR3 DNA: TGTGCCAGCAGCTTAGGATGGAATGAGCAGTTCTTC; CDR3 protein: CASSLGWNEQFF
V gene: TRBV5-6; J gene: TRBJ1-1; D gene: TRBD1; clone size: many; CDR3 DNA: TGTGCCAGCAGCCTGGGACAGGGGAGTTCGTTGGTTTGGAACACTGAAGCTTTCTTT; CDR3 protein: CASSLGQGSSLVWNTEAFF
V gene: TRBV2; J gene: TRBJ2-7; D gene: NA; clone size: large; CDR3 DNA: TGTGCCAGCAGTGAACAGGGCGGGGACATCTCCTACGAGCAGTACTTC; CDR3 protein: CASSEQGGDISYEQYF
V gene: TRBV7-9; J gene: TRBJ1-2; D gene: NA; clone size: many; CDR3 DNA: TGTGCCAGCAGCCGAGGTAGGGCGGACTATGGCTACACCTTC; CDR3 protein: CASSRGRADYGYTF